The clone carrying this T cell receptor (beta chain) appeared many times. Its target is unknown. This entry is derived from a study of HIV-infected patients and healthy controls. Notes on the study in general: HIV-infected patients shared fewer CDR3 sequences between individuals than healthy controls. Eight alpha and eight beta V genes differed significantly in mean usage between HIV-infected patients and controls.

CDR1 is LGHNA, CDR2 YSLEER, per germline. This CDR3 comprises 15 residues. Trimming cost V 2 bases and J 5 bases, with 10 bases left between them. Follow-up blood was drawn about 14 weeks, roughly three months, after antiretroviral therapy began. All unsorted peripheral T cells were captured because whole blood was used without fractionation. cDNA was made from about 500 ng RNA using alpha and beta constant primers. Separate chain-specific third strand synthesis with multiplexing indices produced the alpha and beta libraries. A single record per CDR3 protein comes from TCRdb applying MiXCR to the 5' RACE reads. The top ten clones hold about 38% of a sample with 3,900 or so distinct CDR3 sequences, about 8% of them seen once.

V is TRBV4-3 and J is TRBJ1-6; D is undetermined. This receptor was taken from an adult with HIV infection. Source: blood, taken during antiretroviral therapy. CDR3 coding DNA: TGCGCCAGCAGCCAAACTTACAGTAATAATTCACCCCTCCACTTT. It translates to CASSQTYSNNSPLHF.